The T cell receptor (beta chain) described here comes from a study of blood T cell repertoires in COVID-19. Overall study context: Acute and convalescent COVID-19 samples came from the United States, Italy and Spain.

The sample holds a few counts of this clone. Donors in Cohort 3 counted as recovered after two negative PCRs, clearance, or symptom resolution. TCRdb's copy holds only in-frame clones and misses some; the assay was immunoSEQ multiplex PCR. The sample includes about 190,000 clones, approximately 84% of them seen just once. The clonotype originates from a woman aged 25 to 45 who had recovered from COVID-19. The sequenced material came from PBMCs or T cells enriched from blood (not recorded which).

CDR3 residues: CASTRTGGYNSPLHF. The CDR3 nucleotides read TGTGCCAGTACCCGGACAGGGGGATATAATTCACCCCTCCACTTT. V and J are TRBV19 and TRBJ1-6; TRBD1 aligns across 10 bases. CDR3 length: 15 amino acids. J gave up 4 bases and V 7 bases, and 4 bases lay outside the gene matches. CDR1 LNHDA and CDR2 SQIVND come from the germline V gene (reference sequence).